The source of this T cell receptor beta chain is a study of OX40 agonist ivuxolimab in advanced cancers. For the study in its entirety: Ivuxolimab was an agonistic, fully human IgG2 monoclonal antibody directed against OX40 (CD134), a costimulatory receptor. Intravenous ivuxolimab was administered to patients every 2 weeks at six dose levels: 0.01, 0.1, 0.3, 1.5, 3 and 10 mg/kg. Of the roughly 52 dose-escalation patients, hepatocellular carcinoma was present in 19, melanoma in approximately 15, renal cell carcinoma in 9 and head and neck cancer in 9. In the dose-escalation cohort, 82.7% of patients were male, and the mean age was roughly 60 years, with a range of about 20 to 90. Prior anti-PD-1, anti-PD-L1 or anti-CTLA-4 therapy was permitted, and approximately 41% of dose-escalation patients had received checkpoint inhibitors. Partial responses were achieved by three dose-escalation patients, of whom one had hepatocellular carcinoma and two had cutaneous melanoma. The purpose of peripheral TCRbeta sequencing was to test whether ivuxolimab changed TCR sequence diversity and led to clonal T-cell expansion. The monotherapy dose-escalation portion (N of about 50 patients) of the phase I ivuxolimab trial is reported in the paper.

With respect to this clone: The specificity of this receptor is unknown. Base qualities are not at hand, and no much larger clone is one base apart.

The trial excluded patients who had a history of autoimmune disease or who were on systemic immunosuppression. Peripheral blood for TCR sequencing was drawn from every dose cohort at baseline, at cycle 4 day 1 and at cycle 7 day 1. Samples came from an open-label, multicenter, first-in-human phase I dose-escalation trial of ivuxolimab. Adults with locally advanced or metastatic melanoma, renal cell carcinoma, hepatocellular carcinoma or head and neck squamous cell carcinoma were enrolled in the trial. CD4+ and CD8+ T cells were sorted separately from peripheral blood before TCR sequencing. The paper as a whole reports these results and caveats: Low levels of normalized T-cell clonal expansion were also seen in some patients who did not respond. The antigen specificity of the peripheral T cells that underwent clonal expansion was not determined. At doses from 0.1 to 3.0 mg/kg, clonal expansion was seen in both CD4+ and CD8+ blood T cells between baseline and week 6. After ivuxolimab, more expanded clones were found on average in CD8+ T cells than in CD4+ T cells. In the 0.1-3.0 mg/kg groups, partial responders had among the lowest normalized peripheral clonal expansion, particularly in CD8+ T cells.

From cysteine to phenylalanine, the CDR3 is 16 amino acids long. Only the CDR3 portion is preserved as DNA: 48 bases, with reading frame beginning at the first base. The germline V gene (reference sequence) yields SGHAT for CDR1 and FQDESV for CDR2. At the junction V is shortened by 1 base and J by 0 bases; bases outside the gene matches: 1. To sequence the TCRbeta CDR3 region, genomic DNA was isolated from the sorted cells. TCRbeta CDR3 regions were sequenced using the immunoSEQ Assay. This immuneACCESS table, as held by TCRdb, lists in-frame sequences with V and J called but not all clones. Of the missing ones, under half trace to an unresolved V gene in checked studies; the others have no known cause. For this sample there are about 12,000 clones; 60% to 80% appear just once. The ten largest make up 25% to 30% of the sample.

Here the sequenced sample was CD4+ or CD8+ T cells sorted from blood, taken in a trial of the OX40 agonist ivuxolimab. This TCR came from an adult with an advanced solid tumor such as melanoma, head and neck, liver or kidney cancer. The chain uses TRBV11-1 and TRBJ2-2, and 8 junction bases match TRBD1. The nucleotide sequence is TGTGCCAGCAGCTTAGTGGGACAGGCGAACACCGGGGAGCTGTTTTTT. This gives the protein CASSLVGQANTGELFF.